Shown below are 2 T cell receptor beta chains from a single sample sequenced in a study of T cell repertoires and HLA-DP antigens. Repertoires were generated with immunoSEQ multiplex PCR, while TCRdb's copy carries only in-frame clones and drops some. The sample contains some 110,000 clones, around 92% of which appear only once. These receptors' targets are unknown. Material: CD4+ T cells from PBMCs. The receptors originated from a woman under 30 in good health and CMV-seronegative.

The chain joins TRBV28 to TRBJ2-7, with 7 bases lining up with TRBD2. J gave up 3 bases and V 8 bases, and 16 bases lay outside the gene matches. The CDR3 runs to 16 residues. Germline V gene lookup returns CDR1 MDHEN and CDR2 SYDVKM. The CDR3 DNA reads TGTGCCAGCCAATCCCGGGAGGCTAGCGTCAGCTACGAGCAGTACTTC. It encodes CASQSREASVSYEQYF.

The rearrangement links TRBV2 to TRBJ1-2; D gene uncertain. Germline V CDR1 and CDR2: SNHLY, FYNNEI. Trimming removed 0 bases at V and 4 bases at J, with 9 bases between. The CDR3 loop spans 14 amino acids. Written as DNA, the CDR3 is TGTGCCAGCAGTGAAGCAAGGGAGGGCTATGGCTACACCTTC. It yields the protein CASSEAREGYGYTF.